These 7 T cell receptor beta chains originate from one sample sequenced in a study of a mutant IDH1 vaccine in newly diagnosed glioma. Time point noted: week 11, during vaccination. It was 300 ug of mutant IDH1 20-mer peptide that made up each vaccine dose, given with topical imiquimod. These receptors' antigens are unknown. The repertoire was sequenced with immunoSEQ multiplex PCR; TCRdb's copy has only in-frame clones and lacks some. The data contain roughly 61,000 clones, 75% to 85% of them singletons. The sequenced sample was PBMCs, obtained from a glioma patient whose treatment included an IDH1 peptide vaccine. The origin of the receptors is a man aged 50-59 years with glioma.

The chain links TRBV30 to TRBJ1-6; D not resolved. V was shortened by 0 bases and J by 0 bases, with 9 bases between the two germline ends. Per the germline V gene, CDR1 is GTSNPN and CDR2 is SVGIG (reference sequence). CDR3 size: 16 residues. DNA of the CDR3: TGTGCCTGGAGTGTACCGGGGAGCTCCTATAATTCACCCCTCCACTTT. Its translation is CAWSVPGSSYNSPLHF.

The J gene is TRBJ2-1, the V gene TRBV19; weak D call: TRBD2 (5 bases). Trimming took off 5 bases at V and 1 base at J, with 12 bases between the two ends. CDR1 LNHDA and CDR2 SQIVND come from the germline V gene (reference sequence). The CDR3 is 15 amino acids. CDR3 coding DNA: TGTGCCAGTAGTCGGACTGGTCCGTCCTACAATGAGCAGTTCTTC. It yields the protein CASSRTGPSYNEQFF.

The gene calls are TRBV6-5 and TRBJ1-5; 8 bases agree with TRBD1. Germline V CDR1 and CDR2: MNHEY, SVGAGI. The CDR3 is 14 residues long. V shed 5 bases and J 5 bases; nucleotides not matched to a gene: 5. In DNA form, the CDR3 reads TGTGCCAGCAGTAGGCTGACAGGGGATCAGCCCCAGCATTTT. This codes for CASSRLTGDQPQHF.

V usage is TRBV2 and J usage is TRBJ1-2; no clear D gene. V was trimmed by 3 bases and J by 1 base, leaving 18 bases between them. Germline loops: CDR1 SNHLY, CDR2 FYNNEI. CDR3 length: 17 amino acids. The CDR3 region is CASSDMDHDNFNYGYTF. In DNA form, the CDR3 reads TGTGCCAGCAGTGACATGGACCATGACAACTTTAACTATGGCTACACCTTC.

J is TRBJ2-3 and V is TRBV30; D gene unclear. In germline, CDR1 is GTSNPN, CDR2 SVGIG (reference sequence). CDR3 length equals 13 residues. The CDR3 nucleotides read TGTGCTTGTGTCCGTTTGAGCACAGATACGCAGTATTTT. Its translation: CACVRLSTDTQYF.

This clone came up once. This chain joins TRBV7-6 and TRBJ2-5; no clear D. There are 12 residues in the CDR3. The germline gives CDR1 SGHVS, CDR2 FNYEAQ. V shed 5 bases and J shed 14 bases, with 18 bases lying between them. CDR3: CASSHSNMPIYF. The CDR3 DNA reads TGTGCCAGCAGCCACTCTAACATGCCCATTTACTTC.

J is TRBJ1-5 and V is TRBV10-3, with 8 bases that match TRBD1. Germline V gene sequence: CDR1 ENHRY, CDR2 SYGVKD. The CDR3 has 14 residues. V dropped 3 bases and J dropped 7; count of bases not matched to a gene: 5. The CDR3 protein is CAISEQGEEQPQHF. The CDR3, as DNA: TGTGCCATCAGTGAACAGGGGGAGGAACAGCCCCAGCATTTT.